This T cell receptor (beta chain) comes out of a study of regulatory T cells in long-lasting Graves disease (dated by TCRdb to the early 2020s). The study in broad terms: To count as having persistent Graves' disease, a patient had to have received antithyroid drug treatment for over 5 years with TSH receptor autoantibodies remaining persistently positive. In the clinical cohort, patients with persistent Graves' disease had used antithyroid drugs for an average of around ten years. TCR sequencing covered 13 persistent and roughly 20 newly diagnosed Graves' disease patients, around 35 samples in total. The study was conducted in China and was registered as a clinical trial. Persistent Graves' disease patients were compared with newly diagnosed Graves' disease patients by peripheral blood TCR sequencing and RNA sequencing.

Concerning this clonotype: The antigen it recognizes is unknown. The input lacks base qualities; no much larger clone sits a single base away.

V loses 5 bases, J loses 3 bases, and the germline ends lie 16 bases apart. CDR1 and CDR2, per the germline V gene, are SGHAT and FQNNGV. Measured from the cysteine to the phenylalanine, the CDR3 is 16 residues long. Solely the CDR3 DNA is kept, with 48 bases framed from the first base. Libraries were constructed by multiplex PCR. For sequencing, an Illumina HiSeq 4000 was employed. TCR beta libraries were built with iRepertoire HTBI primers and Arm-PCR amplification of CDR3 regions. PCR products were gel purified before sequencing. In the paper's pipeline: Gene usage analysis of CDR3 amino acid clonotypes relied on the 60 to 65 TRBV and around 14 TRBJ segments identified across samples. COPE and FqMerger were used to merge filtered high-quality paired reads into contigs. BLAST was used to align contigs to the IMGT TRBV, TRBD and TRBJ reference genes, and CDR3 was defined following IMGT. Highly expanded clones were defined as clonotypes with a frequency above 0.1%. Repertoire diversity was measured by Shannon entropy, and V-J evenness by the Gini coefficient. A clonotype found in more than one individual was treated as public. TCRdb reprocessed the public reads (quality trimming at Q25 with fastp, clone calling with MiXCR) and kept in-frame beta chains. Every distinct CDR3 protein forms one entry, paired with its most common genes and DNA. These V and J calls originate from TCRdb's pipeline instead of the authors' own analysis. Present in this sample are about 460,000 distinct CDR3 sequences, approximately 23% of which were seen just once. Around 12% of the sample comes from the top ten.

Study-wide findings and limitations: Preferential use of TRBV28, TRBJ1-2 and TRBJ2-5 was observed in persistent disease, whereas TRBV20-1 and TRBJ2-1 were favored in newly diagnosed disease. Lower TCR Shannon entropy and fewer highly expanded clones were observed in persistent Graves' disease patients than in newly diagnosed patients, which suggested clonal expansion. Sequencing and analysis were limited to the TCR beta chain. Patients with persistent disease shared more public clonotypes (approximately 2,500) than newly diagnosed patients did (approximately 990). Peripheral blood alone was examined, since thyroid tissue, which constituted the primary lesion, could not be accessed. The authors noted that the small sample size was a limitation that may lower accuracy.

Sample time point, as interpreted from the label and publication: persistent/refractory GD, antithyroid drugs over 5 years with positive TRAb. For both TCR sequencing and RNA sequencing, RNA was extracted from PBMCs using TRIzol. The diagnosis of Graves' disease followed American Thyroid Association guidelines. Recruitment of patients was carried out at an endocrinology department in Xi'an, China. Each patient gave about 8.1 milliliters of peripheral blood, collected in an EDTA anticoagulant tube. Ficoll Paque Plus density gradient separation was used to isolate PBMCs, and no further T cell sorting was performed. An Agilent 2100 Bioanalyzer and agarose gel were used to check RNA quality, and a NanoDrop 2000 was used to measure RNA concentration.

In this chain, TRBV11-2 is recombined with TRBJ2-2; TRBD2 is perhaps the D gene, given 5 matching bases. This sequence was found in a female donor with Graves disease. Sequencing used peripheral blood mononuclear cells (PBMCs), obtained when the disease was refractory, from a patient treated with antithyroid drugs. The CDR3 in this case is CASSPIGGLYTGELFF. In nucleotide form, the sequence is TGTGCCAGCAGCCCCATAGGCGGACTGTACACCGGGGAGCTGTTTTTT.